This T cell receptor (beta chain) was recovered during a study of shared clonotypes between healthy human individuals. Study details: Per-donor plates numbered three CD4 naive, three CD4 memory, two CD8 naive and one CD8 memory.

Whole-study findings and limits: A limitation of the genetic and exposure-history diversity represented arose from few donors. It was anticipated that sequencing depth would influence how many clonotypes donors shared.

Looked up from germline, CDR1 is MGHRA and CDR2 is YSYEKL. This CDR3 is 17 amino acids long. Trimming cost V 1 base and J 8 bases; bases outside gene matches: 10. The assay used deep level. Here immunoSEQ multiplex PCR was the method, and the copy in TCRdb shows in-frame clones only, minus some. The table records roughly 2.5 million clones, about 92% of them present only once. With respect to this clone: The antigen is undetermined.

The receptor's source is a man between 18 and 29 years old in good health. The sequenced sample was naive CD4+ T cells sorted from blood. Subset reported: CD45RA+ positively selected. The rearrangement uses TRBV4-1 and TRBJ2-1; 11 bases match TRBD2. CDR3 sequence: CASSQGLAGPPRDEQFF. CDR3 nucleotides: TGCGCCAGCAGCCAAGGACTAGCGGGACCTCCTCGGGATGAGCAGTTCTTC.